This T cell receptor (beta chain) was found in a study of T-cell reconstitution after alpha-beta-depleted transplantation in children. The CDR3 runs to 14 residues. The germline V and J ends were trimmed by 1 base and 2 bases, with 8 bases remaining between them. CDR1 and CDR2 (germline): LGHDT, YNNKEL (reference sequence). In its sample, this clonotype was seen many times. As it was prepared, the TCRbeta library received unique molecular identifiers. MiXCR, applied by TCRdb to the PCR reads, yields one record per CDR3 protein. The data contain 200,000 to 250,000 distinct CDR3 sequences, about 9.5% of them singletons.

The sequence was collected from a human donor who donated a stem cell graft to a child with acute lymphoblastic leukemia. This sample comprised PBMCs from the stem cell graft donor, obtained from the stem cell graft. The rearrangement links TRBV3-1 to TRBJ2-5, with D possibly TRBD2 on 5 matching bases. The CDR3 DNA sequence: TGTGCCAGCAGCCAAGCTGGCGGGCAAGAGACCCAGTACTTC. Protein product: CASSQAGGQETQYF.